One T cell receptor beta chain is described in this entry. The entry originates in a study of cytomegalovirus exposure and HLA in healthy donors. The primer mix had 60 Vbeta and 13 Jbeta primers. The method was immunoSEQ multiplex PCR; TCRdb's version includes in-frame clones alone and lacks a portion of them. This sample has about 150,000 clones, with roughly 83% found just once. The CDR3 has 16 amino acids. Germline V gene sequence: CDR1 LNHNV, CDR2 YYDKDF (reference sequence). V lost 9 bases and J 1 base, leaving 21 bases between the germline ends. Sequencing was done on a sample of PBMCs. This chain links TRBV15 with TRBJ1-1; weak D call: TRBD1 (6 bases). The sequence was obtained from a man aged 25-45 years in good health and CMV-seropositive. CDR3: CATMRGGGRQNTEAFF. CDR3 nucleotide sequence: TGTGCCACTATGAGGGGGGGAGGACGCCAGAACACTGAAGCTTTCTTT.